This T cell receptor beta chain derives from a study of T cells in Graves' hyperthyroidism and ophthalmopathy. Study-level background: Peripheral blood samples were taken at initial diagnosis, prior to any treatment.

The TCR beta CDR3 regions underwent amplification using RNA transcripts as the source. The HTBI primer set drove a first-round RT-PCR of the TCR CDR3. TCRdb analysed the multiplex PCR reads with MiXCR anew, one entry per CDR3 protein. The sample records over 350,000 distinct CDR3 sequences, roughly 20% being singletons. Source material for PBMCs was roughly 10 ml fresh peripheral blood. As to this clonotype: The antigen remains unidentified.

Germline values: CDR1 KGHDR, CDR2 SFDVKD. The CDR3 totals 16 residues. V lost 5 bases, J lost 2 bases, and 18 bases lay in between. Regarding the study as a whole: Among clonotypes expanded in thyroid above 0.001, most were also found in blood.

The chain employs TRBV24-1 and TRBJ2-7; D possibly corresponds to TRBD1 (6 bases). The sequence was obtained from a man aged 18 to 30 with Graves' ophthalmopathy. The sequenced sample consisted of blood. CDR3 sequence: CATSGFSLTGTYEQYF. CDR3 nucleotide sequence: TGTGCCACCAGTGGATTTAGTTTGACAGGAACCTACGAGCAGTACTTC.